This TCR beta chain was sequenced in a study of blood T cell repertoires in COVID-19. In the study overall: Sites in the United States, Italy and Spain provided acute and convalescent COVID-19 samples. The analysed material was cDNA or gDNA that came from T cells, B-cell-depleted T cells, or PBMCs.

Under the authors' procedure: Researchers report that nucleated cell counts were estimated from reference gene primer amplification. The data were produced by immunoSEQ multiplex PCR, yet TCRdb's version contains in-frame clones alone and is incomplete. Clone size and the V and J calls come from that table; the DNA yielded D and trimming. The sample lists a few hundred thousand clones; about nine tenths were seen once. The sample consisted of peripheral blood. The TCR comes from a man between 45 and 60 years old with active or convalescent COVID-19.

The CDR3 region has the DNA TGTGCCAGCGGGGCGTCCCCGGGACAGTCAAATTCACCCCTCCACTTT. It specifies CASGASPGQSNSPLHF. This sequence joins TRBV7-9 and TRBJ1-6; TRBD1 matches 7 bases. Germline lookup yields CDR1 SEHNR and CDR2 FQNEAQ (reference sequence). The junction had 14 bases not matched to a gene; V was cut back by 8 bases and J by 7 bases. The CDR3 loop spans 16 amino acids. The full variable domain, with the rest looked up from reference TRBV7-9 and TRBJ1-6, is DTGVSQNPRHKITKRGQNVTFRCDPISEHNRLYWYRQTLGQGPEFLTYFQNEAQLEKSRLLSDRFSAERPKGSFSTLEIQRTEQGDSAMYLCASGASPGQSNSPLHFGNGTRLTVT.